This T cell receptor beta chain was identified in a study of liver allograft versus peripheral blood T cells. Whole-study context: The study compared liver allograft T cell receptor repertoires against peripheral blood repertoires of liver transplant recipients. Whole-study findings and limits: As reported, T cell receptor repertoires inside liver allografts differed from those present in peripheral blood.

This clonotype rates as medium-sized. Its antigen is unidentified. In TCRdb, the reads were re-called with MiXCR into one record per CDR3 protein. The table has approximately 5,700 distinct CDR3 sequences, about a sixth seen once; the top ten hold about 10%. Unmatched junction bases numbered 7, after V lost 4 bases and J lost 4 bases. The CDR3 length is 15 residues. The germline CDR1 and CDR2 sequences are KGHSH and LQKENI. This TCR was sampled from a human patient who had a liver transplant. The T cells may come from the graft donor. The J gene is TRBJ1-5, the V gene TRBV18, with 7 positions matching TRBD1. The DNA of the CDR3 is TGTGCCAGCTCACTCCGGGACAGTCTGAATCAGCCCCAGCATTTT. Encoded protein: CASSLRDSLNQPQHF.